One and the same sample provided the 25 T cell receptor beta chains below, sequenced in a study of blood T cell repertoires in COVID-19. The data were produced by immunoSEQ multiplex PCR, yet TCRdb's version contains in-frame clones alone and is incomplete. Here the sample spans roughly 220,000 clones, 65% to 90% being singletons. The material sequenced was peripheral blood. The receptors shown here come from a woman aged 40 to 49 who had recovered from COVID-19.

J is TRBJ2-3 and V is TRBV6-5, with 10 bases fitting TRBD1. CDR1 and CDR2 (germline): MNHEY, SVGAGI. V was pared by 6 bases and J by 8 bases, with 8 bases of the junction left unmatched. This CDR3 has 14 amino acids. Written as DNA, the CDR3 is TGTGCCAGCAGACGGACAGGGGGAGGTTTTACGCAGTATTTT. The encoded protein is CASRRTGGGFTQYF.

This chain links TRBV7-9 with TRBJ1-1; 8 positions match TRBD1. Germline lookup yields CDR1 SEHNR and CDR2 FQNEAQ (reference sequence). With V trimmed by 6 bases and J by 1 base, 10 bases remained unmatched. The CDR3 covers 16 residues. For the CDR3, the DNA is TGTGCCAGCAGACCGGACAGGGCATCGTGGAACACTGAAGCTTTCTTT. It is translated as CASRPDRASWNTEAFF.

In this sample, this clone turned up a few times. The chain carries TRBV3-1 (or the pseudogene TRBV3-2) and TRBJ2-1; 7 bases map to TRBD1. The CDR3 spans 15 residues. Germline V gene data show CDR1 as LGHDT and CDR2 as YNNKEL (reference sequence). V trimming: 0 bases; J trimming: 6 bases; junction bases outside the gene matches: 5. CDR3 DNA: TGTGCCAGCAGCCAAGATGACAGGGTGGTCAATGAGCAGTTCTTC. Translated: CASSQDDRVVNEQFF.

The J gene is TRBJ1-5, the V gene TRBV6-6; the D gene is possibly TRBD1 (6 bases). Trimming cost V 5 bases and J 3 bases, with 8 bases left between them. Germline V gives CDR1 MNHNY, CDR2 SVGAGI (reference sequence). This CDR3 spans 13 amino acids. The CDR3 reads CASSGQYNQPQHF. CDR3 nucleotides: TGTGCCAGCAGTGGACAGTACAATCAGCCCCAGCATTTT.

This clone was found a few times. Other DNA sequences within the sample encode an identical CDR3. V gene TRBV5-1 combines with J gene TRBJ1-1; 8 bases line up with TRBD1. Germline CDR1 SGHRS, CDR2 YFSETQ. Unmatched junction bases numbered 4, after V lost 2 bases and J lost 4 bases. This CDR3 has 14 residues. The CDR3 DNA reads TGCGCCAGCAGCTTCGGACAGGGCGGCACTGAAGCTTTCTTT. Protein: CASSFGQGGTEAFF.

The chain couples TRBV28 to TRBJ2-3; possibly TRBD2 for D (5 bases). V dropped 5 bases and J dropped 1 base, with 10 bases sitting between them. The V gene's germline CDR1 is MDHEN and CDR2 SYDVKM. The length of the CDR3 is 14 residues. The CDR3 DNA sequence: TGTGCCAGCAGTCCCTCCGGGGGCACAGATACGCAGTATTTT. Amino acids: CASSPSGGTDTQYF.

V gene TRBV30 combines with J gene TRBJ2-3, with 7 bases identical to TRBD2. The trim removed 2 bases at V and 1 base at J, leaving 0 bases unmatched. Germline V CDR1 and CDR2: GTSNPN, SVGIG (reference sequence). CDR3 length: 13 amino acids. The CDR3 loop is CAWSSGGTDTQYF. In DNA form, the CDR3 reads TGTGCCTGGAGTAGCGGGGGCACAGATACGCAGTATTTT.

This clone came up once. The chain recombines TRBV10-3 with TRBJ1-3, with D unresolved. Germline-derived CDR1 and CDR2 are ENHRY and SYGVKD. V gave up 6 bases and J gave up 7 bases, with 13 bases separating them. The CDR3 covers 13 residues. The CDR3 DNA follows: TGTGCCATCAGAGCCAGGAACGCGAACACCATATATTTT. The encoded protein is CAIRARNANTIYF.

This clone was seen once. The J gene is TRBJ1-2, the V gene TRBV6-2 or TRBV6-3, with 7 bases aligning to TRBD1. The ends lost 5 bases at V and 5 bases at J; junction bases unmatched: 11. The CDR3 is 15 residues long. Per the germline V gene, CDR1 is MNHEY and CDR2 is SVGEGT. The CDR3 region is CASSNWDSAYYGYTF. CDR3 in DNA: TGTGCCAGCAGTAACTGGGACAGCGCGTATTATGGCTACACCTTC.

This clone came up once. V is TRBV12-3 or TRBV12-4 and J is TRBJ2-7, with 9 bases matching TRBD1. This CDR3 has 13 residues. V dropped 7 bases and J dropped 5; count of bases not matched to a gene: 6. CDR3 protein: CASKTGGIDEQYF. The CDR3 DNA reads as TGTGCCAGCAAAACAGGGGGCATCGACGAGCAGTACTTC.

The chain has TRBV30 and TRBJ1-1, with D unclear. V was shortened by 4 bases and J by 0 bases, with 9 bases between the two germline ends. The CDR3 consists of 13 residues. Germline-derived CDR1 and CDR2 are GTSNPN and SVGIG (reference sequence). DNA for the CDR3: TGTGCCTGGAATCCCAACATGAACACTGAAGCTTTCTTT. Translation: CAWNPNMNTEAFF.

The V and J genes are TRBV19 and TRBJ1-6; TRBD1 matches at 9 bases. Trimming cost V 6 bases and J 8 bases; bases outside gene matches: 11. CDR1 LNHDA and CDR2 SQIVND come from the germline V gene (reference sequence). This CDR3 has 16 amino acids. The CDR3, as DNA: TGTGCCAGTAGCAATTCACAGGGGGCAATGGATTCACCCCTCCACTTT. Translated: CASSNSQGAMDSPLHF.

This rearrangement joins TRBV4-2 to TRBJ2-1, with D hard to call. The germline gives CDR1 LGHNA, CDR2 YNFKEQ. The CDR3 contains 15 residues. Trimming pared 2 bases from V and 4 bases from J, leaving 12 bases between. CDR3: CASSQRQDSYNEQFF. CDR3 DNA sequence: TGTGCCAGCAGCCAACGGCAGGATAGTTACAATGAGCAGTTCTTC.

This sequence joins TRBV30 and TRBJ1-5; 7 bases align to TRBD1. Trimming took 0 bases from V and 1 from J; bases not matched to a gene: 12. CDR3 length: 18 residues. Per germline, CDR1 GTSNPN and CDR2 SVGIG (reference sequence). The CDR3 sequence is CAWSVQRQGFRSNQPQHF. The CDR3 coding sequence is TGTGCCTGGAGTGTGCAGAGACAGGGATTTAGGAGCAATCAGCCCCAGCATTTT.

The chain links TRBV3-1 (or the pseudogene TRBV3-2) to TRBJ1-4; D gene uncertain. With 5 bases removed from V and 8 bases from J, the gap between germline ends came to 9 bases. This CDR3 has 12 residues. Germline V lookup: CDR1 LGHDT, CDR2 YNNKEL (reference sequence). In DNA form, the CDR3 reads TGTGCCAGCAGCGGAGAGCGAGAAAAACTGTTTTTT. It is translated as CASSGEREKLFF.

The chain links TRBV6-1 to TRBJ2-1; a weak D match, TRBD1 (6 bases). Germline CDR1 and CDR2: MNHNS and SASEGT. Trimming pared 2 bases from V and 1 base from J, leaving 9 bases between. CDR3 length: 15 amino acids. The DNA for the CDR3 is TGTGCCAGCAGTGAACAGGGGCGTTCCTACAATGAGCAGTTCTTC. Encoded protein: CASSEQGRSYNEQFF.

V is TRBV7-2 and J is TRBJ2-4; a possible D gene is TRBD2 (5 bases). V was cut by 6 bases and J by 8 bases, with 20 bases left in between. Germline CDR1 reads SGHTA; CDR2 reads FQGNSA. The CDR3 extends over 15 amino acids. The CDR3 region is CASSPRRALGYIQYF. DNA for the CDR3: TGTGCCAGCAGTCCCCGGCGAGCACTAGGGTACATTCAGTACTTC. Supplemented by reference TRBV7-2 and TRBJ2-4, the full variable domain reads GAGVSQSPSNKVTEKGKDVELRCDPISGHTALYWYRQSLGQGLEFLIYFQGNSAPDKSGLPSDRFSAERTGGSVSTLTIQRTQQEDSAVYLCASSPRRALGYIQYFGAGTRLSVL.

V gene TRBV12-5 combines with J gene TRBJ2-1; 8 nucleotides match TRBD1. Germline V CDR1 and CDR2: LGHNT, FRNRAP. V was pared by 6 bases and J by 8 bases, with 6 bases of the junction left unmatched. The CDR3 extends over 13 amino acids. The CDR3 sequence: CASGPDRVHEQFF. CDR3 DNA sequence: TGTGCTAGTGGCCCGGACAGGGTCCATGAGCAGTTCTTC.

This clone was recorded only once. The chain uses TRBV7-9 and TRBJ2-1; D not resolved. The germline V gene encodes CDR1 SEHNR and CDR2 FQNEAQ (reference sequence). The V end was cut by 1 base, the J end by 5 bases, with 6 bases between. This CDR3 region has 13 residues. The CDR3 region is CASSLVSDNEQFF. The CDR3 region has the DNA TGTGCCAGCAGCTTAGTTTCGGACAATGAGCAGTTCTTC.

The rearrangement joins TRBV18 to TRBJ1-1; TRBD1 matches 8 bases. The germline gives CDR1 KGHSH, CDR2 LQKENI. V shed 2 bases, J shed 3 bases, and the junction held 2 bases outside the gene matches. The CDR3 is 14 amino acids. This chain's CDR3 is CASSPLDRDTEAFF. In DNA, the CDR3 is TGTGCCAGCTCACCATTGGACAGGGACACTGAAGCTTTCTTT.

The gene calls are TRBV18 and TRBJ2-3; 9 nucleotides line up with TRBD1. The CDR3 is made up of 16 amino acids. V dropped 5 bases and J dropped 1; count of bases not matched to a gene: 7. Germline lookup yields CDR1 KGHSH and CDR2 LQKENI. CDR3 sequence (DNA): TGTGCCAGCTCATTGGGACAGGGATGGGGCACAGATACGCAGTATTTT. It encodes CASSLGQGWGTDTQYF.

This clone came up a few times. The V gene is TRBV7-2, the J gene TRBJ2-2; 8 positions agree with TRBD1. This CDR3 contains 16 residues. The ends lost 2 bases at V and 7 bases at J; junction bases unmatched: 9. Germline values: CDR1 SGHTA, CDR2 FQGNSA. In nucleotides, the CDR3 is TGTGCCAGCAGCTTATCTAGGACAGGGTCGGTCGGGGAGCTGTTTTTT. As protein: CASSLSRTGSVGELFF.

This rearrangement joins TRBV15 to TRBJ2-2; 10 bases fit TRBD1. The CDR3 is 16 residues long. Per the germline V gene, CDR1 is LNHNV and CDR2 is YYDKDF (reference sequence). V was pared by 2 bases and J by 5 bases, with 5 bases of the junction left unmatched. CDR3 in amino acids: CATSRPGTGATGELFF. The CDR3 DNA reads as TGTGCCACCAGCAGACCCGGGACAGGGGCGACCGGGGAGCTGTTTTTT.

The V and J genes are TRBV3-1 (or the pseudogene TRBV3-2) and TRBJ2-4; tentative D call: TRBD2 (6 bases). The CDR3 runs to 15 residues. V was shortened by 0 bases and J by 8 bases, with 14 bases between the two germline ends. Germline V lookup: CDR1 LGHDT, CDR2 YNNKEL (reference sequence). The CDR3 spells CASSQDGGWEYIQYF. The CDR3 region has the DNA TGTGCCAGCAGCCAAGATGGAGGGTGGGAGTACATTCAGTACTTC.

The chain is built from TRBV30 and TRBJ1-6; 8 bases map to TRBD1. J lost 5 bases, V lost 0 bases, and 12 bases had no gene match. Per the germline V gene, CDR1 is GTSNPN and CDR2 is SVGIG (reference sequence). CDR3 size: 18 residues. CDR3 DNA: TGTGCCTGGAGTGTTCAAATTCTGACAGGGGTTGATAATTCACCCCTCCACTTT. Translation: CAWSVQILTGVDNSPLHF.